This T cell receptor beta chain is drawn from a study of blood T cells in healthy people across ages. This clonotype was counted between two and nine times. A second PCR of 7 to 11 cycles used a sample-barcoded 5' primer and a J-beta primer mix. A single record per CDR3 protein comes from TCRdb applying MiXCR to the 5' RACE reads. In the table there are approximately 780,000 distinct CDR3 sequences, 20% to 30% of which are singletons. V shed 2 bases and J shed 8 bases, with 19 bases lying between them. The CDR3 is 15 residues long. Germline V gene sequence: CDR1 GTSNPN, CDR2 SVGIG (reference sequence). Another study also made use of these data, one on T cells of mothers and their children. As that study records: Each donor was one of three healthy Caucasian mothers or one of their six children. Mothers yielded over 9 million CDR3 reads, children 2.5 million to 3 million each.

This sequence was found in a boy aged 5-17 years in good health. Sample: blood. The rearrangement joins TRBV30 to TRBJ2-1; D might be TRBD1 (6 bases). The CDR3 is CAWSRIMGAQDEQFF. The CDR3 nucleotides read TGTGCCTGGAGTCGCATCATGGGGGCTCAGGATGAGCAGTTCTTC.